This section outlines one T cell receptor (beta chain) sequence together with its context. In germline, CDR1 is KGHDR, CDR2 SFDVKD. The CDR3 has 14 amino acids. Trimming cost V 5 bases and J 6 bases, with 12 bases left between them. This specimen comes from a study of blood T cell repertoires in COVID-19. Study summary: From T cells, B-cell-depleted T cells, or PBMCs came the material, which was cDNA or gDNA.

Original processing methods: Amplification from reference gene primers served as the basis for estimated nucleated cell counts. Assay: immunoSEQ multiplex PCR; the TCRdb copy retains only in-frame clones and omits some. That table gives V, J and clone size, and the DNA gave D and trimming. The sample includes over 250,000 clones, about 88% of them seen just once. Material: PBMCs or T cells enriched from blood (not recorded which). The receptor comes from a man aged 30 to 39 with acute COVID-19. V gene TRBV24-1 combines with J gene TRBJ2-2; D perhaps matches TRBD2 (6 bases). The CDR3 sequence: CATSGRREAGELFF. The DNA for the CDR3 is TGTGCCACCAGTGGTAGAAGGGAGGCCGGGGAGCTGTTTTTT.